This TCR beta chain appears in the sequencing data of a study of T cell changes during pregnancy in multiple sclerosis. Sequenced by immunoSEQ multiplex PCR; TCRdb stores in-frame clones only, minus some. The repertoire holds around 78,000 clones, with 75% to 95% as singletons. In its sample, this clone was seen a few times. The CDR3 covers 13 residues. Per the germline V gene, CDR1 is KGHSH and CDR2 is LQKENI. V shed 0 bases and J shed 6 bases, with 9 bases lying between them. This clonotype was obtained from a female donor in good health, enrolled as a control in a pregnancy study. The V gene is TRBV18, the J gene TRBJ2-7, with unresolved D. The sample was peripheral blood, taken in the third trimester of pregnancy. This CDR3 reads CASSPPTISEQYF. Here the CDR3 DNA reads TGTGCCAGCTCACCACCGACAATCAGCGAGCAGTACTTC.